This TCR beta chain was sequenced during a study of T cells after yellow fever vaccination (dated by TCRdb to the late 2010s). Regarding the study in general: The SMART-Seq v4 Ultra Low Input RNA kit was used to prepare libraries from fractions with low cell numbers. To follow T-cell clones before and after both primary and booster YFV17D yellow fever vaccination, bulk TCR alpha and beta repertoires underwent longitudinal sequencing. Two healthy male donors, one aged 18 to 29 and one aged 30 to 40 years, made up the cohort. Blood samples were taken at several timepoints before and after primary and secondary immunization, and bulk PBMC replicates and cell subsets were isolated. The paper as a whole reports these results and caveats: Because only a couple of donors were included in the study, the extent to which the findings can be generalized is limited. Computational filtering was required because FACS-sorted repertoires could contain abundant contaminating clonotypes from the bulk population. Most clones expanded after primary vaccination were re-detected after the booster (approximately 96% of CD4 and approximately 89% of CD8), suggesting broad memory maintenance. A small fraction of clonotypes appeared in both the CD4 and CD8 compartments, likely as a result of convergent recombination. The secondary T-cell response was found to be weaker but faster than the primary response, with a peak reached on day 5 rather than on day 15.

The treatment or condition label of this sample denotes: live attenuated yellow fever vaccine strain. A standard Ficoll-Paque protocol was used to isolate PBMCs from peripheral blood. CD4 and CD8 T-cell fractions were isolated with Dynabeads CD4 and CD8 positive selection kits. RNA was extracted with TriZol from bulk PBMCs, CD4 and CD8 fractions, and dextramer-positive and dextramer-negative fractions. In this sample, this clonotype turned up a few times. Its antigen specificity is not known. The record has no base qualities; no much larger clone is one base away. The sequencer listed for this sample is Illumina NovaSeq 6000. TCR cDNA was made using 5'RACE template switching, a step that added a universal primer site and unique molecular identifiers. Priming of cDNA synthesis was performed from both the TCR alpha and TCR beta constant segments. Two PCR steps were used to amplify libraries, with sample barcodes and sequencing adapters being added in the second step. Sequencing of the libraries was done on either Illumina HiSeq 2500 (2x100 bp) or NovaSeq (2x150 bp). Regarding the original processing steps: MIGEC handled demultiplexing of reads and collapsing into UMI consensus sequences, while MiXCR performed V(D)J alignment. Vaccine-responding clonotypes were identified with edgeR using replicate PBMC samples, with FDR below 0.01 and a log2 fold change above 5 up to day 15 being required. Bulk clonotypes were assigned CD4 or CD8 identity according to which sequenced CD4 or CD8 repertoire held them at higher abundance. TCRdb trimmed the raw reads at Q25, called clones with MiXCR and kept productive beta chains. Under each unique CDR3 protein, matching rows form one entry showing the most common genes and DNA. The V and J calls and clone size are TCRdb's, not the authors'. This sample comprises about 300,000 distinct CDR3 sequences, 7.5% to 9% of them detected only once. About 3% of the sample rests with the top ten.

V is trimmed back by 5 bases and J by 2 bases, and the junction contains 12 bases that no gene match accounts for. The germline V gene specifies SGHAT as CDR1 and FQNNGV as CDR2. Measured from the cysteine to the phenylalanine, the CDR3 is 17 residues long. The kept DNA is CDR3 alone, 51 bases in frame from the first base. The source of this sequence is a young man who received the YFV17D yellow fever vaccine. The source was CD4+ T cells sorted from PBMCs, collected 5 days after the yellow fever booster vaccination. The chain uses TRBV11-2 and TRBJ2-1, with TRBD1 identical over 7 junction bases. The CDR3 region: CASSIRGGRVTYNEQFF. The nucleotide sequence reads TGTGCCAGCAGCATTAGAGGGGGCAGGGTGACCTACAATGAGCAGTTCTTC.